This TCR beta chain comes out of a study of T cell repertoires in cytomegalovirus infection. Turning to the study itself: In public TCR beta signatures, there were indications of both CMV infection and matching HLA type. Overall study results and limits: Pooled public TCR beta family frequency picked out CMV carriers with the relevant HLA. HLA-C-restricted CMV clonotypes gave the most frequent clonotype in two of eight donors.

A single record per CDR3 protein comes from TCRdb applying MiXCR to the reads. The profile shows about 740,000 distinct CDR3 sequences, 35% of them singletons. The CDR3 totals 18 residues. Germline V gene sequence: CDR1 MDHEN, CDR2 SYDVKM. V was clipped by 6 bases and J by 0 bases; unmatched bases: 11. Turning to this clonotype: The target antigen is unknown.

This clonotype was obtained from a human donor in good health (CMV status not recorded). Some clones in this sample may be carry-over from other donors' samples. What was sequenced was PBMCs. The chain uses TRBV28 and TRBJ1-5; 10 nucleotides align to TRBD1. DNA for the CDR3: TGTGCCAGCAGACGGGGGACAGGGGCGGGATATAGCAATCAGCCCCAGCATTTT. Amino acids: CASRRGTGAGYSNQPQHF.